The rows below give T cell receptor beta chains drawn from one sample of a study of T-cell reconstitution after alpha-beta-depleted transplantation in children. TCRdb independently ran MiXCR on the PCR reads; one entry per CDR3 protein. The sample lists some 490,000 distinct CDR3 sequences, around 13% occurring once. The material sequenced was PBMCs from the stem cell graft donor, taken from the stem cell graft. The receptors were gathered from a human donor who donated a stem cell graft to a child with combined immunodeficiency. The CDR3 runs from the conserved cysteine through the conserved F or W. The order of the fields is CDR3 protein, CDR3 DNA, V gene, clone size, D gene, J gene. The D gene is left open where the match is weak. Some rows mark clone size as missing; the rest say once, few, many or name a class of expanded clone.

CDR3: CASSPRGQAIADTQYF; DNA: TGTGCCAGCAGCCCGCGGGGACAGGCGATCGCAGATACGCAGTATTTT; V: TRBV11-2; size: -; D: TRBD1; J: TRBJ2-3
CDR3: CASSQDQGARQPQHF; DNA: TGTGCCAGCAGCCAGGACCAGGGGGCGAGGCAGCCCCAGCATTTT; V: TRBV4-2; size: -; D: TRBD1; J: TRBJ1-5
CDR3: CASSQNRGPYEQYF; DNA: TGTGCCAGCAGCCAGAACAGGGGCCCCTACGAGCAGTACTTC; V: TRBV3-1; size: -; D: TRBD1; J: TRBJ2-7
CDR3: CASSPRTGESPLHF; DNA: TGTGCCAGCAGTCCTAGGACAGGAGAGTCACCCCTCCACTTT; V: TRBV6-5; size: -; D: TRBD1; J: TRBJ1-6
CDR3: CASSYNKGADTQYF; DNA: TGTGCCAGCAGTTATAACAAAGGGGCAGATACGCAGTATTTT; V: TRBV6-5; size: many; D: -; J: TRBJ2-3
CDR3: CASSLSQLNEQFF; DNA: TGTGCCAGCAGTTTATCGCAGCTTAATGAGCAGTTCTTC; V: TRBV27; size: many; D: -; J: TRBJ2-1
CDR3: CASSLRRGGGSYNEQFF; DNA: TGCGCCAGCAGCTTAAGGAGGGGAGGCGGGAGTTACAATGAGCAGTTCTTC; V: TRBV5-1; size: -; D: TRBD2; J: TRBJ2-1
CDR3: CATSRALAGGSYNEQFF; DNA: TGTGCCACCAGCAGAGCATTAGCGGGAGGCTCCTACAATGAGCAGTTCTTC; V: TRBV15; size: -; D: TRBD2; J: TRBJ2-1
CDR3: CASSQDPHRDEQFF; DNA: TGTGCCAGCAGCCAAGATCCTCACAGGGATGAGCAGTTCTTC; V: TRBV14; size: -; D: -; J: TRBJ2-1
CDR3: CASRLTATDTQYF; DNA: TGTGCCAGCAGATTAACGGCGACAGATACGCAGTATTTT; V: TRBV27; size: few; D: -; J: TRBJ2-3
CDR3: CASSTGQGAMYNEQFF; DNA: TGTGCCAGCAGTACCGGACAGGGGGCTATGTACAATGAGCAGTTCTTC; V: TRBV6-7; size: -; D: TRBD1; J: TRBJ2-1
CDR3: CASSDRDREYNEQFF; DNA: TGTGCCAGCAGCGACCGGGACAGGGAGTACAATGAGCAGTTCTTC; V: TRBV9; size: many; D: TRBD1; J: TRBJ2-1
CDR3: CASSLTFRLSPLHF; DNA: TGTGCCAGCAGTCTAACGTTCAGGCTTTCACCCCTCCACTTT; V: TRBV12-3/TRBV12-4; size: many; D: -; J: TRBJ1-6
CDR3: CASSFWVGTSRNTGELFF; DNA: TGTGCCAGCAGTTTCTGGGTGGGGACTAGCCGGAACACCGGGGAGCTGTTTTTT; V: TRBV12-3/TRBV12-4; size: -; D: TRBD2; J: TRBJ2-2
CDR3: CSVEGTGGVYGYTF; DNA: TGCAGCGTTGAGGGGACAGGGGGAGTTTATGGCTACACCTTC; V: TRBV29-1; size: few; D: TRBD1; J: TRBJ1-2
CDR3: CASSQIGTGVADTQYF; DNA: TGTGCCAGCAGCCAAATCGGGACAGGGGTTGCTGATACGCAGTATTTT; V: TRBV14; size: few; D: TRBD1; J: TRBJ2-3
CDR3: CASSLAGTTNEKLFF; DNA: TGCGCCAGCAGCTTGGCGGGGACAACTAATGAAAAACTGTTTTTT; V: TRBV5-1; size: many; D: -; J: TRBJ1-4
CDR3: CASSPGTGGRNIQYF; DNA: TGTGCCAGCAGTCCCGGGACAGGGGGCCGGAACATTCAGTACTTC; V: TRBV25-1; size: few; D: TRBD1; J: TRBJ2-4
CDR3: CASSSIGGSYGYTF; DNA: TGTGCCAGCAGTTCCATAGGGGGCTCTTATGGCTACACCTTC; V: TRBV12-3/TRBV12-4; size: few; D: TRBD1; J: TRBJ1-2
CDR3: CASSQDWEGLGYADTQYF; DNA: TGCGCCAGCAGCCAAGATTGGGAGGGGCTGGGTTATGCAGATACGCAGTATTTT; V: TRBV4-3; size: -; D: TRBD2; J: TRBJ2-3
CDR3: CASSLVYSGRGNEQFF; DNA: TGTGCCAGCAGCTTAGTGTATAGCGGGAGAGGGAATGAGCAGTTCTTC; V: TRBV11-2; size: many; D: TRBD2; J: TRBJ2-1
CDR3: CASSPGQQNQPQHF; DNA: TGTGCCAGCTCACCGGGACAACAAAATCAGCCCCAGCATTTT; V: TRBV18; size: -; D: -; J: TRBJ1-5
CDR3: CAIGSGTSEQYF; DNA: TGTGCCATCGGGTCCGGGACTAGTGAGCAGTACTTC; V: TRBV10-3; size: many; D: TRBD2; J: TRBJ2-7
CDR3: CAISAGIRDTGELFF; DNA: TGTGCCATCAGCGCAGGGATTCGAGACACCGGGGAGCTGTTTTTT; V: TRBV10-3; size: many; D: -; J: TRBJ2-2
CDR3: CASSRLQQGQETQYF; DNA: TGCGCCAGCAGCCGTTTGCAACAGGGTCAAGAGACCCAGTACTTC; V: TRBV5-1; size: few; D: -; J: TRBJ2-5
CDR3: CASSQDRDNEQFF; DNA: TGTGCCAGCAGTCAGGACAGGGACAATGAGCAGTTCTTC; V: TRBV11-1; size: many; D: TRBD1; J: TRBJ2-1
CDR3: CASSQSLTAGTYEQYF; DNA: TGCGCCAGCAGCCAATCCCTAACAGCGGGAACCTACGAGCAGTACTTC; V: TRBV4-3; size: many; D: TRBD2; J: TRBJ2-7
CDR3: CASSPRTGLHTEAFF; DNA: TGTGCCAGCAGTCCTCGGACAGGATTGCACACTGAAGCTTTCTTT; V: TRBV6-1; size: -; D: TRBD1; J: TRBJ1-1